These T cell receptor beta chains were read from a single sample in a study of blood T cell repertoires in COVID-19. TCRdb keeps only in-frame clones here, not all; method: immunoSEQ multiplex PCR. The sample lists 650,000 to 800,000 clones, 70% to 90% occurring once. Sample: peripheral blood. The receptor set was obtained from a woman younger than 30 with acute or convalescent COVID-19. Each CDR3 is given with its conserved first and last residue. The D gene is left open where the match is weak. Clone size is given for some rows only: seen once, a few or many times, or a class if the clone is expanded.

TRBD1,-,TRBV27,TRBJ1-1,TGTGCCAGTAAACTGTCCGGAGGGACAGGGGACACTGAAGCTTTCTTT,CASKLSGGTGDTEAFF
-,-,TRBV6-1,TRBJ2-7,TGTGCCAGCAGTGAATTACCGGGGGGCCTCTCCTACGAGCAGTACTTC,CASSELPGGLSYEQYF
TRBD1,-,TRBV6-1,TRBJ2-2,TGTGCCAGCAGTGAGGGACCGGGACAGGGAGCCGGGGAGCTGTTTTTT,CASSEGPGQGAGELFF
TRBD1,-,TRBV6-1,TRBJ1-4,TGTGCCAGCAGTGAAGTGGGAGGACAGGTTGAAAAACTGTTTTTT,CASSEVGGQVEKLFF
-,-,TRBV5-1,TRBJ2-1,TGCGCCAGCAGCTTGGCCGTACAGATCAGCTCCTACAATGAGCAGTTCTTC,CASSLAVQISSYNEQFF
-,-,TRBV19,TRBJ2-7,TGTGCCAGTAGTCTAACAGGGCAGGTACCCTACGAGCAGTACTTC,CASSLTGQVPYEQYF
-,-,TRBV18,TRBJ2-1,TGTGCCAGCTCGCGGGACAGATGGTCCTACAATGAGCAGTTCTTC,CASSRDRWSYNEQFF
TRBD1,-,TRBV3-1/TRBV3-2,TRBJ1-2,TGTGCCAGCAGCCTCAGCCAGGGGGCGCATAGCTATGGCTACACCTTC,CASSLSQGAHSYGYTF
-,-,TRBV28,TRBJ2-3,TGTGCCAGCAGTTTAGTAGCCAGTCGTACAGATACGCAGTATTTT,CASSLVASRTDTQYF
TRBD2,-,TRBV27,TRBJ2-3,TGTGCCAGCAGTTCACTAGCGGGGGGGCTAACGCAGTATTTT,CASSSLAGGLTQYF
-,-,TRBV6-4,TRBJ2-3,TGTGCCAGCAGTGACGGAAGCGCTAGCACAGATACGCAGTATTTT,CASSDGSASTDTQYF
TRBD1,-,TRBV30,TRBJ1-3,TGTGCCTGGCGACAGGGGTCTGGAAACACCATATATTTT,CAWRQGSGNTIYF
TRBD1,-,TRBV4-1,TRBJ1-6,TGCGCCAGCAGCCGACGACAGGGGGCAGAATCACCCCTCCACTTT,CASSRRQGAESPLHF
-,-,TRBV29-1,TRBJ2-7,TGCAGCGCGACCAAATCGTTCGGGGTCTACGAGCAGTACTTC,CSATKSFGVYEQYF
TRBD1,-,TRBV7-2,TRBJ1-4,TGTGCCAGCAGCGCCGACAGGGGGCTCCATGAAAAACTGTTTTTT,CASSADRGLHEKLFF
-,-,TRBV6-5,TRBJ2-7,TGTGCCAGCAGTTCCCAGGGGAACTACGAGCAGTACTTC,CASSSQGNYEQYF
-,-,TRBV7-9,TRBJ1-2,TGTGCCAGCAGCTTCAATCGGGGGACTTATGGCTACACCTTC,CASSFNRGTYGYTF
TRBD1,once,TRBV7-6,TRBJ1-1,TGTGCCAGCAGCCCCCCCGGGACAGGGGGCCTCATGAACACTGAAGCTTTCTTT,CASSPPGTGGLMNTEAFF
TRBD1,-,TRBV15,TRBJ2-1,TGTGCCACCAGCAGCAGGGACAGCCTAACCTACAATGAGCAGTTCTTC,CATSSRDSLTYNEQFF
TRBD1,-,TRBV6-1,TRBJ1-2,TGTGCCAGCAGTGAGGGGGACAGAAACTATGGCTACACCTTC,CASSEGDRNYGYTF
TRBD1,-,TRBV5-6,TRBJ1-2,TGTGCCAGCAGCCCGGGACAGCTCTATGGCTACACCTTC,CASSPGQLYGYTF
-,-,TRBV29-1,TRBJ2-7,TGCAGCGTTGAAGGTTGGAGGGGGGGATCCTACGAGCAGTACTTC,CSVEGWRGGSYEQYF
-,-,TRBV11-2,TRBJ1-1,TGTGCCAGCACAATCGGGGGGGGAGCTTGGACTGAAGCTTTCTTT,CASTIGGGAWTEAFF
-,-,TRBV4-1,TRBJ1-2,TGCGCCAGCAGCCAAGTGGTCGCCGGCGGCTATGGCTACACCTTC,CASSQVVAGGYGYTF
-,-,TRBV6-2/TRBV6-3,TRBJ2-1,TGTGCCAGCAGTTACCGAGAGGCGGGGCCGGGTAATGAGCAGTTCTTC,CASSYREAGPGNEQFF
-,-,TRBV19,TRBJ2-2,TGTGCCAGTAGAGAAACCCCGAGTTCCACCGGGGAGCTGTTTTTT,CASRETPSSTGELFF
-,-,TRBV11-2,TRBJ1-2,TGTGCCAGCAGCTTCCGTGCAGGGGCGATTGGTGGCTACACCTTC,CASSFRAGAIGGYTF
-,-,TRBV12-3/TRBV12-4,TRBJ1-2,TGTGCCAGCAACTTGGGAGGGTATGGCTACACCTTC,CASNLGGYGYTF
-,-,TRBV19,TRBJ1-3,TGTGCCAGTATGGGCCCGAACCACTCTGGAAACACCATATATTTT,CASMGPNHSGNTIYF
-,-,TRBV13,TRBJ1-3,TGTGCCAGCACCCTAAGGGGGACTGGAAACACCATATATTTT,CASTLRGTGNTIYF
-,-,TRBV19,TRBJ1-2,TGTGCCAACGAGGGCTACACCTTC,CANEGYTF
-,-,TRBV24-1,TRBJ1-1,TGTGCCACCAGGGACAGCCGAAACACTGAAGCTTTCTTT,CATRDSRNTEAFF
-,-,TRBV5-8,TRBJ2-3,TGTGCCCCCAGGGGCAGGTCGCACGCAGATACGCAGTATTTT,CAPRGRSHADTQYF
-,-,TRBV29-1,TRBJ2-7,TGCAGCGTTGTTCTGAGGTTCCCCTACTCCTACGAGCAGTACTTC,CSVVLRFPYSYEQYF
-,once,TRBV3-1/TRBV3-2,TRBJ2-3,TGTGCCAGCCGCGGTCCAGATACGCAGTATTTT,CASRGPDTQYF
-,-,TRBV12-3/TRBV12-4,TRBJ2-7,TGTGCCAGCAGTGACAACCCCTACGAGCAGTACTTC,CASSDNPYEQYF
-,-,TRBV4-1,TRBJ1-5,TGCGCCAGCAGCCAAGAGGAGACAGGTCCGTATCAGCCCCAGCATTTT,CASSQEETGPYQPQHF
-,-,TRBV5-1,TRBJ1-6,TGCGCCAGCAGCTTGTTAAGGACTCGCGGAGGTTCACCCCTCCACTTT,CASSLLRTRGGSPLHF
-,once,TRBV6-4,TRBJ1-2,TGTGCCAGCAGTGCCTTCGGACGGAGTCAGGGTGGCTACACCTTC,CASSAFGRSQGGYTF
-,-,TRBV5-1,TRBJ1-1,TGCGCCAGCAGCTTTGGGCAGGGAGGGGGAAACACTGAAGCTTTCTTT,CASSFGQGGGNTEAFF
-,few,TRBV6-2/TRBV6-3,TRBJ1-2,TGTGCCAGCAGTCGACAGGTCGAGGGCTATGGCTACACCTTC,CASSRQVEGYGYTF
-,once,TRBV5-4,TRBJ2-1,TGTGCCAGCAGCTTCCTTAGCGACAATGAGCAGTTCTTC,CASSFLSDNEQFF
-,-,TRBV5-1,TRBJ1-6,TGCGCCAGCAGCTTCGTTCCAGGGGAGAATAATTCACCCCTCCACTTT,CASSFVPGENNSPLHF
-,-,TRBV6-1,TRBJ1-4,TGTGCCAGCAGGGAAGGGCCGCGGTCGTTTAATGAAAAACTGTTTTTT,CASREGPRSFNEKLFF
TRBD1,-,TRBV30,TRBJ2-7,TGTGCCTGGAGTGGACAGGGGGCCCGGAGAGAGCAGTACTTC,CAWSGQGARREQYF
-,-,TRBV7-8,TRBJ1-2,TGTGCCAGCAGCCCCGGCGTGCTAGAGGGCTACACCTTC,CASSPGVLEGYTF
TRBD2,-,TRBV7-8,TRBJ2-5,TGTGCCAGCAGCCCGAGACGGGGGGGGTGGCTACAAGAGACCCAGTACTTC,CASSPRRGGWLQETQYF
TRBD1,-,TRBV27,TRBJ1-3,TGTGCCAGCAGTTTATCGACAGGGTCTGGAAACACCATATATTTT,CASSLSTGSGNTIYF
TRBD2,-,TRBV5-1,TRBJ2-1,TGCGCCAGCAGCTTCCAAAGCGGGGGGATTAACAATGAGCAGTTCTTC,CASSFQSGGINNEQFF
TRBD1,-,TRBV5-1,TRBJ1-5,TGCGCCAGCAGCTTGGGGACAGGGAATCAGCCCCAGCATTTT,CASSLGTGNQPQHF
-,-,TRBV4-1,TRBJ1-3,TGCGCCAGCAGCCAAGGGACAATCACTGGAAACACCATATATTTT,CASSQGTITGNTIYF
-,-,TRBV6-5,TRBJ2-3,TGTGCCAGCAGTTACTTTTCGCGGGGAACAGATACGCAGTATTTT,CASSYFSRGTDTQYF